One and the same sample provided the 10 T cell receptor beta chains below, sequenced in a study of cytomegalovirus exposure and HLA in healthy donors. In the PCR, 60 Vbeta and 13 Jbeta primers were used. The method was immunoSEQ multiplex PCR; TCRdb's version includes in-frame clones alone and lacks a portion of them. The sample includes some 170,000 clones, approximately 79% of them seen just once. The sample was PBMCs. These receptors all stem from a man in his sixties in good health and CMV-seronegative.

This clone was recorded only once. The gene calls are TRBV19 and TRBJ1-3, with D perhaps TRBD1 (6 bases). Trimming left V 6 bases short and J 4 bases short, with 16 bases between. Germline V CDR1 and CDR2: LNHDA, SQIVND (reference sequence). This CDR3 spans 15 amino acids. The CDR3 protein is CASSQSRDKGNTIYF. The DNA for the CDR3 is TGTGCCAGTAGCCAGTCCCGGGACAAAGGAAACACCATATATTTT.

The CDR3 DNA is TGCGCCAGCGGAACCGGGACAGGGGGATTCGAGCCCCAGCATTTT. Translated, it gives CASGTGTGGFEPQHF. V gene TRBV10-2 combines with J gene TRBJ1-5; 11 nucleotides align to TRBD1. The germline V gene has CDR1 WSHSY and CDR2 SAAADI. The CDR3 length is 15 residues. With V trimmed by 8 bases and J by 8 bases, 11 bases remained unmatched.

In DNA, the CDR3 is TGTGCCGGCCAGGTGGGGGGAACTAATGAAAAACTGTTTTTT. Its translation: CAGQVGGTNEKLFF. J is TRBJ1-4 and V is TRBV28; D may be TRBD1 (5 bases). The V end lost 11 bases, the J end lost 1 base, and 14 bases lay between the germline ends. Germline V gene lookup returns CDR1 MDHEN and CDR2 SYDVKM. The CDR3 is 14 amino acids.

The gene calls are TRBV7-2 and TRBJ2-7; D is perhaps TRBD2 (6 bases). The germline V and J ends were trimmed by 4 bases and 3 bases, with 10 bases remaining between them. The CDR3 extends over 13 amino acids. Germline CDR1 reads SGHTA; CDR2 reads FQGNSA. In DNA, the CDR3 is TGTGCCAGCAGCTGGAGGGCAGACTACGAGCAGTACTTC. Translated, it gives CASSWRADYEQYF.

With respect to this clone: One end of the junction is discordant with germline, which a read error may explain. The chain carries TRBV7-9 and TRBJ1-4, with no clear D. Germline CDR1 SEHNR, CDR2 FQNEAQ (reference sequence). The CDR3 spans 16 residues. The CDR3 DNA reads TGTTCCAGCAGCTTAGTTTCCGGTGCAACTAATGAAAAACTGTTTTTT. It is translated as CSSSLVSGATNEKLFF.

The chain uses TRBV5-1 and TRBJ2-3; the match to TRBD1 covers 9 bases. V shed 4 bases, J shed 5 bases, and the junction held 5 bases outside the gene matches. The CDR3 runs 14 residues. Per the germline V gene, CDR1 is SGHRS and CDR2 is YFSETQ. CDR3 nucleotide sequence: TGCGCCAGCAGCCCTACAGGGGGCGGAGATACGCAGTATTTT. This codes for CASSPTGGGDTQYF. Full variable domain (missing parts from reference TRBV5-1 and TRBJ2-3): KAGVTQTPRYLIKTRGQQVTLSCSPISGHRSVSWYQQTPGQGLQFLFEYFSETQRNKGNFPGRFSGRQFSNSRSEMNVSTLELGDSALYLCASSPTGGGDTQYFGPGTRLTVL.

CDR3 DNA: TGTGCCAGCAGCTCTACGAGACAGGGGAACTATGGCTACACCTTC. Its protein is CASSSTRQGNYGYTF. The chain is built from TRBV13 and TRBJ1-2; 8 nucleotides match TRBD1. The junction had 6 bases not matched to a gene; V was cut back by 4 bases and J by 2 bases. The germline V gene has CDR1 PRHDT and CDR2 FYEKMQ (reference sequence). The CDR3 totals 15 residues.

The chain joins TRBV15 to TRBJ2-1; the match to TRBD1 covers 8 bases. J lost 4 bases, V lost 1 base, and 6 bases had no gene match. Germline CDR1 reads LNHNV; CDR2 reads YYDKDF (reference sequence). This CDR3 spans 16 amino acids. The CDR3 nucleotides read TGTGCCACCAGCAGAGGGACAGGGTTTGAGTACAATGAGCAGTTCTTC. The encoded protein is CATSRGTGFEYNEQFF. Full variable domain (remainder filled in from reference TRBV15 and TRBJ2-1): DAMVIQNPRYQVTQFGKPVTLSCSQTLNHNVMYWYQQKSSQAPKLLFHYYDKDFNNEADTPDNFQSRRPNTSFCFLDIRSPGLGDTAMYLCATSRGTGFEYNEQFFGPGTRLTVL.

This chain joins TRBV30 and TRBJ2-1, with 11 bases aligning to TRBD2. V gave up 0 bases and J gave up 5 bases; unmatched junction bases: 3. Germline lookup yields CDR1 GTSNPN and CDR2 SVGIG (reference sequence). CDR3 size: 15 residues. CDR3 amino acids: CAWSVGLAGHNEQFF. The CDR3 DNA reads as TGTGCCTGGAGTGTAGGACTAGCGGGCCACAATGAGCAGTTCTTC. Using reference TRBV30 and TRBJ2-1 for the parts outside the CDR3, the full variable domain is SQTIHQWPATLVQPVGSPLSLECTVEGTSNPNLYWYRQAAGRGLQLLFYSVGIGQISSEVPQNLSASRPQDRQFILSSKKLLLSDSGFYLCAWSVGLAGHNEQFFGPGTRLTVL.

The chain uses TRBV28 and TRBJ1-2, with 8 positions matching TRBD1. There are 13 residues in the CDR3. Germline CDR1 is MDHEN and CDR2 is SYDVKM. With V trimmed by 4 bases and J by 8 bases, 6 bases remained unmatched. The CDR3 DNA reads as TGTGCCAGCAGTTCGGACAGGGTGGGCGGCTACACCTTC. Protein product: CASSSDRVGGYTF.